The present entry profiles one T cell receptor (beta chain) with its context. What it binds is unknown. The data originate from a study of cytomegalovirus exposure and HLA in healthy donors. Study summary: Prior work identified 120 million or so unique TCR beta sequences in some 180 million T cells. Broader study findings: Most observed TCR sequences were rare, whereas some public TCRs were detected in many donors.

13 Jbeta primers and 60 Vbeta primers were used for the PCR. Using immunoSEQ multiplex PCR, the repertoire was profiled, and TCRdb retains in-frame clones only, with some absent. This table holds about 120,000 clones, 80% found once. The source is a man between 25 and 39 years old in good health and CMV-seropositive. The sequenced sample was PBMCs.

CDR3 nucleotides: TGTGCCAGCAGCTTAGAGCCGGTTCAGCCCCAGCATTTT. Protein: CASSLEPVQPQHF. The rearrangement links TRBV7-8 to TRBJ1-5; unclear D gene. The CDR3 consists of 13 residues. V was cut by 1 base and J by 6 bases, with 7 bases left in between. The germline V gene has CDR1 SGHVS and CDR2 FQNEAQ.